The 14 T cell receptor beta chains below come from one sample, sequenced in a study of OX40 agonist ivuxolimab in advanced cancers. TCRdb's table, derived via immunoSEQ multiplex PCR, lists solely in-frame clones and lacks some. Here the sample spans some 80,000 clones, about four fifths being singletons. Source: CD4+ or CD8+ T cells sorted from blood, taken in a trial of the OX40 agonist ivuxolimab. These receptors were obtained from an adult with an advanced solid tumor such as melanoma, head and neck, liver or kidney cancer.

This clone was seen just once. J is TRBJ2-1 and V is TRBV5-4; 8 bases align to TRBD2. The V segment lost 0 bases and the J segment 0 bases; nucleotides outside the gene matches: 5. Germline V lookup: CDR1 SGHNT, CDR2 YYREEE (reference sequence). The CDR3 extends over 17 amino acids. The CDR3, as DNA: TGTGCCAGCAGCTTGGCGGGGGGGCCTCTCTCCTACAATGAGCAGTTCTTC. This codes for CASSLAGGPLSYNEQFF.

The chain carries TRBV2 and TRBJ2-1, with D perhaps TRBD2 (5 bases). The V end was cut by 2 bases, the J end by 15 bases, with 11 bases between. Germline V gene data show CDR1 as SNHLY and CDR2 as FYNNEI. This CDR3 is 11 amino acids long. The CDR3 DNA reads as TGTGCCAGCAGTGAAACTAGACAACGGTTCTTC. Protein: CASSETRQRFF.

The chain is built from TRBV18 and TRBJ2-5; 9 bases agree with TRBD1. The length of the CDR3 is 15 residues. With 6 bases clipped from V and 5 bases from J, the junction kept 10 bases outside the gene matches. From germline, CDR1 is KGHSH and CDR2 LQKENI. DNA of the CDR3: TGTGCCAGCTCCCGCGGGACAGGGAACTCGGAGACCCAGTACTTC. It yields the protein CASSRGTGNSETQYF.

This chain links TRBV7-9 with TRBJ1-2, with 9 bases matching TRBD1. With V trimmed by 1 base and J by 5 bases, 8 bases remained unmatched. CDR3 length: 16 residues. From germline, CDR1 is SEHNR and CDR2 FQNEAQ (reference sequence). The CDR3 loop reads CASSLGQGVAGYGYTF. CDR3 DNA: TGTGCCAGCAGCTTAGGACAGGGGGTTGCGGGATATGGCTACACCTTC. The entire variable domain, with the rest obtained from reference TRBV7-9 and TRBJ1-2, is as follows: DTGVSQNPRHKITKRGQNVTFRCDPISEHNRLYWYRQTLGQGPEFLTYFQNEAQLEKSRLLSDRFSAERPKGSFSTLEIQRTEQGDSAMYLCASSLGQGVAGYGYTFGSGTRLTVV.

The V call is TRBV18, the J call TRBJ2-3; D is possibly TRBD1 or TRBD2 (5 bases each). The length of the CDR3 is 16 residues. V was clipped by 5 bases and J by 0 bases, with 15 bases between them. Germline CDR1 and CDR2: KGHSH and LQKENI. The CDR3 region has the DNA TGTGCCAGCTCAACCGGGACGGCCGGTAGCACAGATACGCAGTATTTT. It codes for CASSTGTAGSTDTQYF.

V gene TRBV9 combines with J gene TRBJ2-1, with a weak D call TRBD2 (6 bases). V gave up 0 bases and J gave up 1 base, with 14 bases separating them. The CDR3 has 17 residues. The germline V gene encodes CDR1 SGDLS and CDR2 YYNGEE. The DNA of the CDR3 is TGTGCCAGCAGCGTAGGCTCTCCGGGACTGTCCTACAATGAGCAGTTCTTC. Residues: CASSVGSPGLSYNEQFF.

This clone is a singleton in its sample. The V call is TRBV19, the J call TRBJ1-2; 8 bases align to TRBD1. The CDR3 is made up of 14 amino acids. CDR1 LNHDA and CDR2 SQIVND come from the germline V gene (reference sequence). Trimming cost V 5 bases and J 8 bases; bases outside gene matches: 10. CDR3 sequence (DNA): TGTGCCAGTAGTTCACTACAGGGGGTTCTCGGCTACACCTTC. Translation: CASSSLQGVLGYTF.

The chain links TRBV2 to TRBJ2-2; TRBD1 aligns across 7 bases. V dropped 6 bases and J dropped 6; count of bases not matched to a gene: 7. The V gene's germline CDR1 is SNHLY and CDR2 FYNNEI. The CDR3 totals 14 residues. DNA of the CDR3: TGTGCCAGCAGCTACAGGGGTGGGGCCGGGGAGCTGTTTTTT. This gives the protein CASSYRGGAGELFF.

In nucleotides, the CDR3 is TGTGCCAGCAGCTATCCGGGACAGAACTATGGCTACACCTTC. As protein: CASSYPGQNYGYTF. This chain uses TRBV4-2 with TRBJ1-2, with 7 positions matching TRBD1. The CDR3 sequence is 14 residues long. Germline trimming cut 5 bases from V and 2 bases from J; bases unmatched to any gene: 5. Germline V lookup: CDR1 LGHNA, CDR2 YNFKEQ.

V usage is TRBV19 and J usage is TRBJ1-1; a weak D match, TRBD1 (6 bases). In germline, CDR1 is LNHDA, CDR2 SQIVND (reference sequence). CDR3 length equals 15 residues. Trimming pared 1 base from V and 0 bases from J, leaving 9 bases between. Here the CDR3 reads CASSIARTVNTEAFF. CDR3 sequence (DNA): TGTGCCAGTAGTATAGCTCGGACAGTGAACACTGAAGCTTTCTTT.

In its sample, this clone was seen a few times. V usage is TRBV14 and J usage is TRBJ2-3; D gene uncertain. Trimming pared 1 base from V and 8 bases from J, leaving 4 bases between. This CDR3 is 11 amino acids long. Germline CDR1 reads SGHDN; CDR2 reads FVKESK. The CDR3 nucleotides read TGTGCCAGCAGCCAAGGGGGTACGCAGTATTTT. Residues: CASSQGGTQYF.

CDR3 loop: CAWSVRGLAKNIQYF. CDR3 nucleotides: TGTGCCTGGAGTGTACGGGGTCTAGCCAAAAACATTCAGTACTTC. This sequence joins TRBV30 and TRBJ2-4; D is possibly TRBD2 (5 bases). From germline, CDR1 is GTSNPN and CDR2 SVGIG (reference sequence). Trimming stripped 0 bases from V and 0 bases from J, with 9 bases between. The CDR3 consists of 15 residues.

This sequence joins TRBV6-1 and TRBJ2-3; D gene uncertain. Germline-derived CDR1 and CDR2 are MNHNS and SASEGT. V was pared by 6 bases and J by 5 bases, with 15 bases between. The CDR3 runs to 14 residues. The CDR3 loop is CASRSRPELDTQYF. DNA for the CDR3: TGTGCCAGCAGGAGCCGACCGGAACTAGATACGCAGTATTTT.

The chain combines TRBV11-2 with TRBJ2-2; D call uncertain. Germline CDR1 and CDR2: SGHAT and FQNNGV. The CDR3 is 13 amino acids. The V and J ends lost 1 base and 1 base respectively, with 1 base between them. CDR3: CASSLVNTGELFF. DNA of the CDR3: TGTGCCAGCAGCTTAGTGAACACCGGGGAGCTGTTTTTT.